The clone carrying this T cell receptor (beta chain) was picked up one time. Its specificity is unknown. The V end lost 5 bases, the J end lost 5 bases, and 16 bases lay between the germline ends. The length of the CDR3 is 14 residues. CDR1 is SGHTA and CDR2 is FQGTGA in the germline V gene. Stated time point: after dendritic cell vaccination, including at tumor progression/relapse. PBMC sampling occurred before vaccination, two weeks after the third dose, and at progression. These data originate in a study of glioma-infiltrating T cells after dendritic cell vaccination. Study observations and caveats: TCR clonality showed no direct relationship with survival. Estimated pretreatment TIL content predicted outcome after dendritic cell vaccination.

Here immunoSEQ multiplex PCR was the method, and the copy in TCRdb shows in-frame clones only, minus some. This sample has around 92,000 clones, with approximately 84% found just once. The clonotype originates from a human donor with glioblastoma. The sequencing here drew on blood, taken after dendritic cell vaccination. The rearrangement links TRBV7-3 to TRBJ2-7; D possibly corresponds to TRBD1 (6 bases). CDR3 sequence reads: CASSPDWGRDEQYF. The CDR3, as DNA: TGTGCCAGCAGCCCGGACTGGGGGCGGGACGAGCAGTACTTC.